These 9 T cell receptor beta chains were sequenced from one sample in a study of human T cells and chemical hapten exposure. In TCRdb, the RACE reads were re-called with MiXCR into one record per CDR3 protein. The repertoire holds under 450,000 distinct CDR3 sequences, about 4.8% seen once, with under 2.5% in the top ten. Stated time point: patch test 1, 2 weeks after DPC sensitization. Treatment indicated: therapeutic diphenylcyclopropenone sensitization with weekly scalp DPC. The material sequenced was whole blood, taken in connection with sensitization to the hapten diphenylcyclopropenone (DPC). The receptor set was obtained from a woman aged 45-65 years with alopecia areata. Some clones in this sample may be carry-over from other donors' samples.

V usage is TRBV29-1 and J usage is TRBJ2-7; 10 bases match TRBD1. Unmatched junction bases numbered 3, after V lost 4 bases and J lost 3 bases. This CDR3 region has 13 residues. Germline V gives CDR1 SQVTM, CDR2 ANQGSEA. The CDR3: CSVGWDRGYEQYF. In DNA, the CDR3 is TGCAGCGTTGGTTGGGACAGGGGCTACGAGCAGTACTTC.

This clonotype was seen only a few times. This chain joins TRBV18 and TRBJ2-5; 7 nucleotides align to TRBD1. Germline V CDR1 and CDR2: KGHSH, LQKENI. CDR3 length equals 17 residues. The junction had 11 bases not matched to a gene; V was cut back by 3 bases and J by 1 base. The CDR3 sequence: CASSPLIQGLGQETQYF. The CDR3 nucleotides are TGTGCCAGCTCACCGTTAATACAGGGGTTGGGCCAAGAGACCCAGTACTTC. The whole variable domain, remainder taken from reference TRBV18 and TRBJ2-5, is NAGVMQNPRHLVRRRGQEARLRCSPMKGHSHVYWYRQLPEEGLKFMVYLQKENIIDESGMPKERFSAEFPKEGPSILRIQQVVRGDSAAYFCASSPLIQGLGQETQYFGPGTRLLVL.

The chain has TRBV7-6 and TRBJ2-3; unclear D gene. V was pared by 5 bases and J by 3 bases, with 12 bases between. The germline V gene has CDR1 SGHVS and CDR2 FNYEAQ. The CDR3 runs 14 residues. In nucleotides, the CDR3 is TGTGCCAGCAGCCTAAGGATTGAAACAGATACGCAGTATTTT. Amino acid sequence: CASSLRIETDTQYF.

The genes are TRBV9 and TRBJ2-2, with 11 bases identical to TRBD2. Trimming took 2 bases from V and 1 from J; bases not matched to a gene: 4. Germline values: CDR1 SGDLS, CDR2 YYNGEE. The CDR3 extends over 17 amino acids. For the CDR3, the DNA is TGTGCCAGCAGCGTCTCTAGCGGGGGGAAGAACACCGGGGAGCTGTTTTTT. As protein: CASSVSSGGKNTGELFF.

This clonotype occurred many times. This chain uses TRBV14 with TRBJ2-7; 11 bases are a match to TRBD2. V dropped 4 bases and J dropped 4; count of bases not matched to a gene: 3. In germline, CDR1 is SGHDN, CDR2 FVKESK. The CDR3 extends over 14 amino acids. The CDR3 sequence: CASSLSGRAYEQYF. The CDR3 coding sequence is TGTGCCAGCAGCCTTAGCGGGAGGGCGTACGAGCAGTACTTC.

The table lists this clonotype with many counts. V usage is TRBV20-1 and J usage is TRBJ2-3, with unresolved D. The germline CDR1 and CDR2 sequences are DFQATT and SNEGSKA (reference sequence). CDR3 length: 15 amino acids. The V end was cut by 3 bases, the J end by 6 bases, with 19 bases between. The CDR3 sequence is CSASQAASRPDTQYF. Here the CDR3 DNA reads TGCAGTGCTAGCCAGGCGGCTTCGAGGCCGGATACGCAGTATTTT.

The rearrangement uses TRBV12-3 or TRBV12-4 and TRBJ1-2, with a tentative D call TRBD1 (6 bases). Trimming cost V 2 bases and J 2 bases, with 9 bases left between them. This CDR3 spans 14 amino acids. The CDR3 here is CASSLRQANYGYTF. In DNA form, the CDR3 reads TGTGCCAGCAGTTTAAGACAGGCGAACTATGGCTACACCTTC.

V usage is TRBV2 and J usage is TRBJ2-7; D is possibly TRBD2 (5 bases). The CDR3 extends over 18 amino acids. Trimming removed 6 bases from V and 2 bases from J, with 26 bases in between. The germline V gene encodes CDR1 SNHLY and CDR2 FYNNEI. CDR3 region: CASRLEALGPSRPYEQYF. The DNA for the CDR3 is TGTGCCAGCAGGCTTGAGGCACTAGGACCGAGCCGGCCCTACGAGCAGTACTTC.

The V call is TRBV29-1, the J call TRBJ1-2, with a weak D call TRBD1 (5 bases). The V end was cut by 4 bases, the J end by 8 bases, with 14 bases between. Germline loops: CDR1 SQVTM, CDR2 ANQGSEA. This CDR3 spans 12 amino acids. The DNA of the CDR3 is TGCAGCGTTGTATGGGGGAGTAGGGGCTACACCTTC. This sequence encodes CSVVWGSRGYTF.